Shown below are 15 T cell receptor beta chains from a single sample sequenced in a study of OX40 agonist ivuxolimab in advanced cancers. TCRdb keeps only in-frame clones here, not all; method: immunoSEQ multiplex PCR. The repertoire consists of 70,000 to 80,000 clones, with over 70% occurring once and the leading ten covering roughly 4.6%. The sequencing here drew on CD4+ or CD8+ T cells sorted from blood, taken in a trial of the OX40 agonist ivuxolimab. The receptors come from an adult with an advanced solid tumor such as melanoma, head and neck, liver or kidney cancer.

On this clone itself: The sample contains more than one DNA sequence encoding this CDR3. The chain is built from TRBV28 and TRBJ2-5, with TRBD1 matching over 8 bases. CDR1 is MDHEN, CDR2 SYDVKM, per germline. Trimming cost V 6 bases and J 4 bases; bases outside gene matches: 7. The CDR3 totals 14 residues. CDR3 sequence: CASSRGQGRETQYF. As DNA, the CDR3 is TGTGCCAGCAGCCGTGGACAGGGTCGAGAGACCCAGTACTTC.

The CDR3 DNA reads TGCGCCAGCAGCCAAGGGACTCTGAACACTGAAGCTTTCTTT. Protein product: CASSQGTLNTEAFF. The chain joins TRBV5-1 to TRBJ1-1; maybe TRBD1 (5 bases). This CDR3 has 14 residues. Germline values: CDR1 SGHRS, CDR2 YFSETQ. Trimming removed 4 bases at V and 0 bases at J, with 10 bases between.

CDR3 sequence (DNA): TGTGCCAGCAGCTTAGAAGTCCATCCCAATGAGCAGTTCTTC. Translating gives CASSLEVHPNEQFF. The chain employs TRBV7-9 and TRBJ2-1; no definite D call. The CDR3 runs to 14 residues. Looked up from germline, CDR1 is SEHNR and CDR2 is FQNEAQ (reference sequence). V was shortened by 1 base and J by 6 bases, with 10 bases between the two germline ends.

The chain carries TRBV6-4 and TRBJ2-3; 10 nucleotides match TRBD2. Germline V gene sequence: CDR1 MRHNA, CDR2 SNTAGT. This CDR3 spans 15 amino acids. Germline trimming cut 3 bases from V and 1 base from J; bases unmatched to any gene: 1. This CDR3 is CASSEGTSGTDTQYF. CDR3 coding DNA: TGTGCCAGCAGTGAGGGGACTAGCGGCACAGATACGCAGTATTTT.

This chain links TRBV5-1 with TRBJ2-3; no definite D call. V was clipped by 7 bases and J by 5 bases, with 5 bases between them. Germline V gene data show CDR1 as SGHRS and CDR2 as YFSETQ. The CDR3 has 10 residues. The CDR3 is CASRRDTQYF. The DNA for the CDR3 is TGCGCCAGCCGCAGAGATACGCAGTATTTT.

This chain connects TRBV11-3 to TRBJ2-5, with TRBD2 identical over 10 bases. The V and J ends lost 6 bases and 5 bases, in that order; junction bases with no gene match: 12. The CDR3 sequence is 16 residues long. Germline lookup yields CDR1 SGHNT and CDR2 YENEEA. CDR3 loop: CASSWASGGALETQYF. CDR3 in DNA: TGTGCCAGCAGTTGGGCCAGCGGGGGGGCCTTGGAGACCCAGTACTTC.

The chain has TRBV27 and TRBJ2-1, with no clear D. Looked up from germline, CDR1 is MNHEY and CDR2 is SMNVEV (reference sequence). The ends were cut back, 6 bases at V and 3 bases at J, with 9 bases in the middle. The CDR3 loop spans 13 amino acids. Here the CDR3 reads CASRENDYNEQFF. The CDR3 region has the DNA TGTGCCAGCAGGGAAAATGACTACAATGAGCAGTTCTTC.

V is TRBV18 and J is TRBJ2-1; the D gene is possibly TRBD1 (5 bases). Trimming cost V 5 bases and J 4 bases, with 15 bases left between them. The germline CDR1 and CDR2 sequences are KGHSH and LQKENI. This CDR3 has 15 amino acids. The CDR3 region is CASSSGHPDYNEQFF. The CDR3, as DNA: TGTGCCAGCTCATCAGGACACCCGGATTACAATGAGCAGTTCTTC.

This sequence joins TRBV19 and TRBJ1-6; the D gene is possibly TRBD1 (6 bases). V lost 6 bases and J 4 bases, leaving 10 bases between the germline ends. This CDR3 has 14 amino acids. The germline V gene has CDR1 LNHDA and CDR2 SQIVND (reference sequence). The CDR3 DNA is TGTGCCAGTAGCACAGGGATATATAATTCACCCCTCCACTTT. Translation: CASSTGIYNSPLHF.

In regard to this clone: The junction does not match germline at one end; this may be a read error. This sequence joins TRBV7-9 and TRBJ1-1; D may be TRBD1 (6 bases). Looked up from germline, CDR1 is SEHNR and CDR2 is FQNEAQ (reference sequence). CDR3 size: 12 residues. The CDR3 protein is CASSTGNPEAFF. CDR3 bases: TGTGCCAGCAGCACAGGGAACCCTGAAGCTTTCTTT.

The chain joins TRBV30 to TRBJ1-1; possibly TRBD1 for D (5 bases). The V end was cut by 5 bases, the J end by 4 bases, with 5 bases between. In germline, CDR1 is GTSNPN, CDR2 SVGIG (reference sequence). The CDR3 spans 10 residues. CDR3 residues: CAWGTTEAFF. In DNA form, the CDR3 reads TGTGCCTGGGGGACCACTGAAGCTTTCTTT.

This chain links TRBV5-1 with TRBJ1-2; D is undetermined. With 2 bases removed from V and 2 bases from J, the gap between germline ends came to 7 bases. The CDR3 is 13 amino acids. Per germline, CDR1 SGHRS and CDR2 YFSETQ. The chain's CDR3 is CASSLGGNYGYTF. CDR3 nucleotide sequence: TGCGCCAGCAGCTTAGGAGGAAACTATGGCTACACCTTC. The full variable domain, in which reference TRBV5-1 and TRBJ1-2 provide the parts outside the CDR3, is KAGVTQTPRYLIKTRGQQVTLSCSPISGHRSVSWYQQTPGQGLQFLFEYFSETQRNKGNFPGRFSGRQFSNSRSEMNVSTLELGDSALYLCASSLGGNYGYTFGSGTRLTVV.

CDR3 protein: CASSWWFDNEQFF. The DNA of the CDR3 is TGCGCCAGCAGCTGGTGGTTCGACAATGAGCAGTTCTTC. The gene calls are TRBV5-1 and TRBJ2-1, with no clear D. Germline assignment: CDR1 SGHRS and CDR2 YFSETQ. Trimming left V 3 bases short and J 5 bases short, with 9 bases between. The CDR3 runs to 13 residues.

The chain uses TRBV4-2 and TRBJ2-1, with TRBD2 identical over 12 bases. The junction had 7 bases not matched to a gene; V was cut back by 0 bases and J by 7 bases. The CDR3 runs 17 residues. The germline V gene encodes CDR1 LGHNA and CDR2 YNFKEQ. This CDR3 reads CASSQDRASGRGNEQFF. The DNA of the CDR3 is TGTGCCAGCAGCCAAGATAGGGCTAGCGGGAGGGGAAATGAGCAGTTCTTC.

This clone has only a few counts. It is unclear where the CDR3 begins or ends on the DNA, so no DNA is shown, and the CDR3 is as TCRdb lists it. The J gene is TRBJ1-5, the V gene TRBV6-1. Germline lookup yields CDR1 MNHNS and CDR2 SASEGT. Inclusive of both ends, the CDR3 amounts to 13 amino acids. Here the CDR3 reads CASILGLNQPQHF.